Described below is a single TCR beta chain sequence and its context. The antigen is undetermined. All donors came from Russia, were Caucasian and healthy, and spanned ages about 6 to 95. These data are taken from a study of blood T cells in healthy people across ages. Whole-study results and caveats: More naive CD4+ cells and higher diversity marked long-lived donors relative to aged donors. Roughly linear age-related decline in beta diversity appeared, significant by age approximately 41.

A second about 7 to 11 cycle PCR used barcoded and J-beta primers. Each cDNA was tagged by a template-switch adaptor containing 12 random nucleotides. TCRdb fed the 5' RACE reads into MiXCR, producing one record per CDR3 protein. This sample yields some 1.4 million distinct CDR3 sequences, of which 40% to 50% are seen a single time; 6.5% to 10% belongs to the top ten. The TCR sequence derives from a woman aged 18-35 years in good health. The sequencing input was blood.

The CDR3 sequence is CASSQAGATVVDEQFF. In DNA, the CDR3 is TGTGCCAGCAGCCAAGCGGGGGCCACGGTCGTAGATGAGCAGTTCTTC. The rearrangement uses TRBV3-1 and TRBJ2-1; D may correspond to TRBD1 or TRBD2 (6 bases each). Between the trimmed V and J ends, which lost 1 base and 8 bases, there was a span of 18 bases. The CDR3 has 16 amino acids. CDR1 is LGHDT and CDR2 is YNNKEL in the germline V gene (reference sequence).